A single sample is the source of the 5 T cell receptor beta chains below, sequenced in a study of T cells in Graves' hyperthyroidism and ophthalmopathy (dated by TCRdb to about 2019). The library relied on multiplex PCR. TCRdb records Illumina HiSeq 2000 as the sequencer. Amplification of TCR beta CDR3 regions was carried out from RNA transcripts. The first round of RT-PCR for the TCR CDR3 was performed with the HTBI primer set and the Qiagen OneStep RT-PCR kit. In TCRdb, the public reads were trimmed at Q25 with fastp and aligned with MiXCR, with productive beta chains retained. When rows share a CDR3 protein, they turn into one entry using the most common DNA and genes. This sample holds some 500,000 distinct CDR3 sequences; more than 15% were observed only once. The top ten hold around 28% of the sample. What was sequenced was blood. These receptor sequences come from a woman in her thirties with Graves' ophthalmopathy.

The chain recombines TRBV4-3 with TRBJ2-2, with 14 bases matching TRBD2. The CDR3 is made up of 18 amino acids. Germline V gene lookup returns CDR1 LGHNA and CDR2 YSLEER. After removal of 0 bases from V and 4 bases from J, the junction contained 4 bases not matched to a gene. This CDR3 is CASSQDRLAGGPTGELFF. The CDR3 bases are TGCGCCAGCAGCCAAGATCGACTAGCGGGAGGGCCCACCGGGGAGCTGTTTTTT.

This clonotype appeared many times. The genes are TRBV15 and TRBJ2-1; D gene unclear. V was pared by 3 bases and J by 6 bases, with 12 bases between. Germline-derived CDR1 and CDR2 are LNHNV and YYDKDF (reference sequence). The CDR3 runs to 14 residues. Written as DNA, the CDR3 is TGTGCCACCAGCAGGGCAGGCTTAAGCAATGAGCAGTTCTTC. Protein sequence: CATSRAGLSNEQFF.

This chain uses TRBV20-1 with TRBJ2-1, with TRBD2 matching over 7 bases. The ends lost 6 bases at V and 4 bases at J; junction bases unmatched: 9. The CDR3 runs to 14 residues. The germline CDR1 and CDR2 sequences are DFQATT and SNEGSKA (reference sequence). The CDR3 DNA sequence: TGCAGTGCGGTGGGGGGGGAGGGTTACAATGAGCAGTTCTTC. As protein: CSAVGGEGYNEQFF.

This clonotype was seen many times. The rearrangement links TRBV28 to TRBJ2-1; TRBD1 agrees at 10 bases. From germline, CDR1 is MDHEN and CDR2 SYDVKM. The CDR3 has 15 amino acids. J gave up 4 bases and V 3 bases, and 3 bases lay outside the gene matches. CDR3 DNA: TGTGCCAGCAGTTTGGCGGGACAGGGGTACAATGAGCAGTTCTTC. Translating gives CASSLAGQGYNEQFF.

This clonotype came up a few times. DNA for the CDR3: TGTGCCAGCAGCTTGATCCCCAGTCCCGGGGAGCTGTTTTTT. This codes for CASSLIPSPGELFF. The chain joins TRBV7-9 to TRBJ2-2; D call uncertain. Germline CDR1 SEHNR, CDR2 FQNEAQ (reference sequence). Trimming pared 3 bases from V and 6 bases from J, leaving 11 bases between. The CDR3 length is 14 residues.